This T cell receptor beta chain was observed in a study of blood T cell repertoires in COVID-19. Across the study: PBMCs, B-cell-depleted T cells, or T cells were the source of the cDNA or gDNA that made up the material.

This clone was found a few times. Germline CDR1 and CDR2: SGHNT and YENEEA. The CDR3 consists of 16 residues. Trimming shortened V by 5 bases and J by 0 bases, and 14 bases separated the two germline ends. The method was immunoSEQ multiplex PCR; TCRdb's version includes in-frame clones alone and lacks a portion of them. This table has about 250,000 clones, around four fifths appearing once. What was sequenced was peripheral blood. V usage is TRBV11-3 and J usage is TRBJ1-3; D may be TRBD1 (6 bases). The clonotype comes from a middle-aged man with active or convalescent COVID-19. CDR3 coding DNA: TGTGCCAGCAGCCCCCGAGGGGGATCCTCTGGAAACACCATATATTTT. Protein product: CASSPRGGSSGNTIYF.